This passage covers 16 T cell receptor beta chains from one sample sequenced in a study of OX40 agonist ivuxolimab in advanced cancers. Profiling relied on immunoSEQ multiplex PCR, and the TCRdb table lists in-frame clones only, not all of them. The sample lists over 45,000 clones; 79% were seen once. The specimen comprised CD4+ or CD8+ T cells sorted from blood, sampled in a trial of the OX40 agonist ivuxolimab. The receptors here all came from an adult with an advanced solid tumor such as melanoma, head and neck, liver or kidney cancer.

The chain combines TRBV4-3 with TRBJ1-1, with D tentatively TRBD1 (6 bases). The CDR3 has 15 residues. V was pared by 0 bases and J by 1 base, with 9 bases between. Germline CDR1 is LGHNA and CDR2 is YSLEER. The CDR3 region is CASSQEGHQNTEAFF. DNA of the CDR3: TGCGCCAGCAGCCAAGAGGGACACCAGAACACTGAAGCTTTCTTT.

This clone has only a few counts. This chain connects TRBV7-9 to TRBJ2-7; TRBD1 is a possible D gene (5 bases). Germline CDR1 reads SEHNR; CDR2 reads FQNEAQ (reference sequence). This CDR3 is 13 amino acids long. V shed 7 bases and J shed 6 bases, with 16 bases lying between them. As DNA, the CDR3 is TGTGCCAGCACTCGAGGATCAGGGCGCGAGCAGTACTTC. Translated, it gives CASTRGSGREQYF.

This chain links TRBV6-5 with TRBJ2-7, with TRBD1 identical over 7 bases. Trimming at V came to 2 bases and at J to 3 bases, leaving 7 bases not matched to a gene. The CDR3 sequence is 15 residues long. Per the germline V gene, CDR1 is MNHEY and CDR2 is SVGAGI. The CDR3 spells CASSYNVWDSYEQYF. The CDR3 nucleotides are TGTGCCAGCAGTTACAATGTCTGGGACAGCTACGAGCAGTACTTC.

V usage is TRBV5-1 and J usage is TRBJ1-2, with TRBD1 matching 9 bases. The CDR3 length is 15 residues. J was trimmed by 6 bases and V by 0 bases; bases with no gene match: 6. Germline-derived CDR1 and CDR2 are SGHRS and YFSETQ. DNA for the CDR3: TGCGCCAGCAGCTTGGGGGACAGGGTCGCCAATGGCTACACCTTC. Protein sequence: CASSLGDRVANGYTF.

The chain is built from TRBV7-2 and TRBJ2-7, with TRBD2 matching 16 bases. Germline CDR1 SGHTA, CDR2 FQGNSA. The CDR3 consists of 19 residues. V gave up 0 bases and J gave up 3 bases; unmatched junction bases: 8. The CDR3 DNA reads TGTGCCAGCAGCTTAGCCTCCGGGACTAGCGGGGGGGCAATCTACGAGCAGTACTTC. Encoded protein: CASSLASGTSGGAIYEQYF.

The CDR3 loop reads CASSHSTGGTDTQYF. In DNA, the CDR3 is TGTGCCAGCAGTCACTCCACGGGTGGCACAGATACGCAGTATTTT. The J gene is TRBJ2-3, the V gene TRBV28; D call uncertain. The CDR3 contains 15 residues. Germline V lookup: CDR1 MDHEN, CDR2 SYDVKM. Trimming removed 5 bases at V and 1 base at J, with 13 bases between.

The CDR3 DNA reads TGTGCCAGCAGCTTAGCGACGGTCCCTTTCTTTCAGTACTTC. Translated: CASSLATVPFFQYF. This chain joins TRBV7-9 and TRBJ2-4; D uncertain. Germline V CDR1 and CDR2: SEHNR, FQNEAQ (reference sequence). V was cut by 0 bases and J by 11 bases, with 14 bases left in between. This CDR3 is 14 amino acids long.

This clone was seen more than once but under ten times. The chain is built from TRBV4-1 and TRBJ2-1; 13 bases fit TRBD2. Germline CDR1 MGHRA, CDR2 YSYEKL. J was trimmed by 4 bases and V by 0 bases; bases with no gene match: 12. The CDR3 length is 20 residues. The CDR3 DNA reads as TGCGCCAGCAGCCAAGATCCCCACCGTACTAGCGGGAGGGGTTACAATGAGCAGTTCTTC. Protein sequence: CASSQDPHRTSGRGYNEQFF.

This chain links TRBV7-2 with TRBJ1-1; D unresolved. CDR3 length equals 14 residues. Germline V gives CDR1 SGHTA, CDR2 FQGNSA. Trimming took 3 bases from V and 1 from J, leaving 9 bases between them. Here the CDR3 DNA reads TGTGCCAGCAGCTTCCCAGGACCGAACACTGAAGCTTTCTTT. Its translation: CASSFPGPNTEAFF.

This chain connects TRBV5-4 to TRBJ2-6; D is possibly TRBD2 (6 bases). The germline V and J ends were trimmed by 4 bases and 0 bases, with 17 bases remaining between them. The CDR3 is 18 amino acids. Looked up from germline, CDR1 is SGHNT and CDR2 is YYREEE (reference sequence). The CDR3 region is CASSPGGEVISGANVLTF. DNA of the CDR3: TGTGCCAGCAGCCCGGGTGGGGAGGTGATCTCTGGGGCCAACGTCCTGACTTTC.

The chain combines TRBV19 with TRBJ1-4; D perhaps matches TRBD1 (6 bases). CDR1 and CDR2 from the germline V gene are LNHDA and SQIVND (reference sequence). The V end was cut by 5 bases, the J end by 0 bases, with 10 bases between. This CDR3 region has 15 residues. Written as DNA, the CDR3 is TGTGCCAGTAGTCCCCAGGGGACAACTAATGAAAAACTGTTTTTT. It specifies CASSPQGTTNEKLFF.

The genes are TRBV28 and TRBJ2-5; TRBD2 is a possible D gene (6 bases). Germline values: CDR1 MDHEN, CDR2 SYDVKM. This CDR3 is built from 16 residues. The V gene lost 6 bases and the J gene lost 4 bases, with 21 bases spanning the gap. CDR3 loop: CASSVWVSGEGETQYF. In DNA, the CDR3 is TGTGCCAGCAGCGTTTGGGTGTCGGGGGAAGGAGAGACCCAGTACTTC.

The rearrangement links TRBV6-6 to TRBJ1-5; D is unresolved. CDR1 and CDR2 from the germline V gene are MNHNY and SVGAGI (reference sequence). This CDR3 is 13 amino acids long. Trimming took off 7 bases at V and 8 bases at J, with 15 bases between the two ends. The chain's CDR3 is CASTKDQREPQHF. The CDR3 region has the DNA TGTGCCAGCACCAAGGACCAACGGGAGCCCCAGCATTTT.

The chain employs TRBV6-6 and TRBJ1-6; a weak D match, TRBD1 (6 bases). The CDR3 runs to 15 residues. From germline, CDR1 is MNHNY and CDR2 SVGAGI (reference sequence). Trimming pared 6 bases from V and 7 bases from J, leaving 16 bases between. CDR3 in DNA: TGTGCCAGCAGAACCTCCGGGACACAGAATTCACCCCTCCACTTT. Translation gives CASRTSGTQNSPLHF.

As regards this clone: The junction differs from germline at one of its ends, possibly a read error. The chain joins TRBV28 to TRBJ1-1; D ambiguous. The CDR3 runs to 14 residues. CDR1 is MDHEN and CDR2 is SYDVKM in the germline V gene. Here the CDR3 reads CASSSPTSDTEAFF. CDR3 coding DNA: TGTGCCAGCAGTTCCCCGACGTCTGACACGGAAGCTTTCTTT.

This chain joins TRBV5-1 and TRBJ2-3; D unclear. CDR3 length equals 15 residues. Germline-derived CDR1 and CDR2 are SGHRS and YFSETQ. Trimming pared 4 bases from V and 2 bases from J, leaving 14 bases between. The CDR3 spells CASSRSNPPTDTQYF. CDR3 bases: TGCGCCAGCAGCCGTAGTAATCCCCCCACAGATACGCAGTATTTT. Using reference TRBV5-1 and TRBJ2-3 for the parts outside the CDR3, the full variable domain is KAGVTQTPRYLIKTRGQQVTLSCSPISGHRSVSWYQQTPGQGLQFLFEYFSETQRNKGNFPGRFSGRQFSNSRSEMNVSTLELGDSALYLCASSRSNPPTDTQYFGPGTRLTVL.